Following are 29 T cell receptor beta chains from one sample sequenced in a study of technical replicates of blood from a few donors. Libraries were prepared by immunoSEQ multiplex PCR; TCRdb keeps only in-frame clonotypes and omits some of them. Found here are approximately 58,000 clones, 65% to 90% of them singletons; the top ten hold approximately 5%. Sequencing input: PBMCs. The receptor set was obtained from a human donor in good health. Some clones in this sample may be carry-over from other donors' samples.

The chain is built from TRBV9 and TRBJ1-4, with TRBD1 identical over 8 bases. The germline gives CDR1 SGDLS, CDR2 YYNGEE. Trimming took 3 bases from V and 4 from J; bases not matched to a gene: 11. The CDR3 is 17 residues long. CDR3: CASSATRGTGFNEKLFF. The CDR3 DNA follows: TGTGCCAGCAGCGCCACCCGTGGGACAGGATTTAATGAAAAACTGTTTTTT.

This clone has at least ten counts. The chain combines TRBV11-1 with TRBJ1-1; 8 nucleotides match TRBD1. Germline-derived CDR1 and CDR2 are SGHAT and FQDESV (reference sequence). The CDR3 contains 12 residues. V gave up 4 bases and J gave up 8 bases; unmatched junction bases: 3. CDR3 in DNA: TGTGCCAGCAGCTCGGACAGGGAGGAAGCTTTCTTT. Translation: CASSSDREEAFF.

V gene TRBV5-8 combines with J gene TRBJ1-5; D unclear. The CDR3 is made up of 15 amino acids. Trimming cost V 3 bases and J 0 bases, with 10 bases left between them. Germline CDR1 reads SGHTS; CDR2 reads YDEGEE. CDR3 DNA: TGTGCCAGCAGCTCCGCGGGGTATAGCAATCAGCCCCAGCATTTT. This sequence encodes CASSSAGYSNQPQHF.

V gene TRBV29-1 combines with J gene TRBJ1-2; D perhaps matches TRBD1 (6 bases). The CDR3 totals 12 residues. Trimming cost V 6 bases and J 2 bases, with 10 bases left between them. The V gene's germline CDR1 is SQVTM and CDR2 ANQGSEA. The CDR3 nucleotides read TGCAGCGTGGAAACAGGGAACTATGGCTACACCTTC. Its translation is CSVETGNYGYTF.

J is TRBJ2-5 and V is TRBV19; 8 nucleotides align to TRBD1. J gave up 2 bases and V 4 bases, and 24 bases lay outside the gene matches. Germline V gene lookup returns CDR1 LNHDA and CDR2 SQIVND (reference sequence). This CDR3 spans 21 amino acids. The DNA for the CDR3 is TGTGCCAGTAGTACGAAGGAGGGACAGGAGGCTCCGGCCGATCCGCAAGAGACCCAGTACTTC. Translated: CASSTKEGQEAPADPQETQYF.

The V gene is TRBV12-2, the J gene TRBJ2-3; the D call of TRBD2 is as the table states it, not checked on the DNA. TRBV12-2 represents a pseudogene. CDR3 size: 18 residues. Here the CDR3 reads CASRLEASGNTSTDTQYF. DNA of the CDR3: TGTGCAAGTCGCTTAGAGGCTAGCGGGAACACTAGCACAGATACGCAGTATTTT.

The chain couples TRBV5-1 to TRBJ2-2, with 7 bases that match TRBD1. With 0 bases clipped from V and 8 bases from J, the junction kept 7 bases outside the gene matches. CDR1 and CDR2 from the germline V gene are SGHRS and YFSETQ. CDR3 length equals 15 residues. CDR3 loop: CASSLVGTAGGELFF. The CDR3 nucleotides are TGCGCCAGCAGCTTGGTCGGGACAGCTGGGGGGGAGCTGTTTTTT.

This clone was counted between two and nine times. The rearrangement links TRBV2 to TRBJ1-5; 7 nucleotides line up with TRBD1. This CDR3 is built from 14 residues. With V trimmed by 8 bases and J by 0 bases, 4 bases remained unmatched. CDR1 and CDR2 (germline): SNHLY, FYNNEI. The CDR3 reads CASGDSNSNQPQHF. The CDR3 nucleotides read TGTGCCAGCGGGGACAGTAATAGCAATCAGCCCCAGCATTTT.

This chain joins TRBV25-1 and TRBJ1-2; 9 bases are shared with TRBD1. CDR3 length: 15 residues. CDR1 and CDR2 (germline): MGHDK, SYGVNS. V shed 3 bases, J shed 4 bases, and the junction held 6 bases outside the gene matches. CDR3 loop: CASSELTGGGYGYTF. Written as DNA, the CDR3 is TGTGCCAGCAGTGAGTTGACAGGGGGGGGCTATGGCTACACCTTC.

The V call is TRBV2, the J call TRBJ2-7; 8 bases agree with TRBD2. The CDR3 has 15 amino acids. Germline assignment: CDR1 SNHLY and CDR2 FYNNEI. The junction had 10 bases not matched to a gene; V was cut back by 8 bases and J by 1 base. The CDR3 here is CASQRAGEASYEQYF. The CDR3 DNA reads as TGTGCCAGCCAAAGAGCGGGGGAGGCGTCCTACGAGCAGTACTTC.

The chain couples TRBV6-5 to TRBJ1-1, with 9 bases that match TRBD1. The CDR3 runs to 14 residues. CDR1 is MNHEY and CDR2 is SVGAGI in the germline V gene. V shed 2 bases and J 7 bases; nucleotides not matched to a gene: 5. The CDR3 DNA sequence: TGTGCCAGCAGTTACAGGGACAGGGCGCGTGAAGCTTTCTTT. It yields the protein CASSYRDRAREAFF.

The chain has TRBV2 and TRBJ2-7; TRBD2 matches 8 bases. V shed 3 bases and J 2 bases; nucleotides not matched to a gene: 6. Germline CDR1 and CDR2: SNHLY and FYNNEI. The CDR3 spans 15 residues. As DNA, the CDR3 is TGTGCCAGCAGTGAGGTCCTAGCGGGTACCTACGAGCAGTACTTC. The encoded protein is CASSEVLAGTYEQYF.

J is TRBJ1-2 and V is TRBV2; TRBD1 matches at 8 bases. The length of the CDR3 is 15 residues. V shed 6 bases and J 8 bases; nucleotides not matched to a gene: 14. Per the germline V gene, CDR1 is SNHLY and CDR2 is FYNNEI. CDR3 in DNA: TGTGCCAGCAGCGCCGACAGGGGCTTTGGGAGAGGCTACACCTTC. This encodes CASSADRGFGRGYTF. Combining the CDR3 with reference TRBV2 and TRBJ1-2 gives the whole variable domain EPEVTQTPSHQVTQMGQEVILRCVPISNHLYFYWYRQILGQKVEFLVSFYNNEISEKSEIFDDQFSVERPDGSNFTLKIRSTKLEDSAMYFCASSADRGFGRGYTFGSGTRLTVV.

V is TRBV5-1 and J is TRBJ1-1; D is ambiguous. This CDR3 is built from 16 residues. With 0 bases removed from V and 7 bases from J, the gap between germline ends came to 19 bases. The V gene's germline CDR1 is SGHRS and CDR2 YFSETQ. CDR3 DNA sequence: TGCGCCAGCAGCTTGGAACCTGTCAAGAGGGCTGGTGAAGCTTTCTTT. As protein: CASSLEPVKRAGEAFF. Together with reference TRBV5-1 and TRBJ1-1, the CDR3 gives the full variable domain: KAGVTQTPRYLIKTRGQQVTLSCSPISGHRSVSWYQQTPGQGLQFLFEYFSETQRNKGNFPGRFSGRQFSNSRSEMNVSTLELGDSALYLCASSLEPVKRAGEAFFGQGTRLTVV.

This sequence joins TRBV7-8 and TRBJ1-1; D is possibly TRBD1 (5 bases). Trimming removed 3 bases at V and 5 bases at J, with 16 bases between. CDR3 length: 15 amino acids. Germline V gives CDR1 SGHVS, CDR2 FQNEAQ. As DNA, the CDR3 is TGTGCCAGCAGCTTTTTGTACGGCGGGGGGACTGAAGCTTTCTTT. Its protein is CASSFLYGGGTEAFF.

This chain links TRBV5-1 with TRBJ2-2; D gene uncertain. The CDR3 extends over 13 amino acids. Trimming removed 1 base from V and 6 bases from J, with 7 bases in between. Looked up from germline, CDR1 is SGHRS and CDR2 is YFSETQ. This chain's CDR3 is CASSLNPSGELFF. The CDR3 nucleotides are TGCGCCAGCAGCTTGAATCCCTCCGGGGAGCTGTTTTTT.

This clone turned up a few times. V usage is TRBV18 and J usage is TRBJ1-1, with D unresolved. Trimming removed 2 bases from V and 8 bases from J, with 12 bases in between. The CDR3 runs to 13 residues. Germline CDR1 is KGHSH and CDR2 is LQKENI. The CDR3 loop is CASSPGLYEEAFF. The CDR3 nucleotides read TGTGCCAGCTCACCAGGACTTTACGAGGAAGCTTTCTTT.

The chain employs TRBV30 and TRBJ1-1, with D possibly TRBD1 on 6 matching bases. V lost 2 bases and J 11 bases, leaving 18 bases between the germline ends. The CDR3 has 13 amino acids. Germline V lookup: CDR1 GTSNPN, CDR2 SVGIG (reference sequence). Written as DNA, the CDR3 is TGTGCCTGGAGTACGGACAGTCGACTGGGGGCTTTCTTT. Translating gives CAWSTDSRLGAFF. Using reference TRBV30 and TRBJ1-1 for the parts outside the CDR3, the full variable domain is SQTIHQWPATLVQPVGSPLSLECTVEGTSNPNLYWYRQAAGRGLQLLFYSVGIGQISSEVPQNLSASRPQDRQFILSSKKLLLSDSGFYLCAWSTDSRLGAFFGQGTRLTVV.

The chain links TRBV4-2 to TRBJ2-5; 9 positions match TRBD2. Germline V gives CDR1 LGHNA, CDR2 YNFKEQ. The CDR3 sequence is 16 residues long. With 1 base clipped from V and 2 bases from J, the junction kept 5 bases outside the gene matches. CDR3 coding DNA: TGTGCCAGCAGCCAAGGAGCGGGGGGCCCTCAAGAGACCCAGTACTTC. Translated, it gives CASSQGAGGPQETQYF.

The chain is built from TRBV5-6 and TRBJ2-6; 10 nucleotides align to TRBD1. J lost 3 bases, V lost 4 bases, and 7 bases had no gene match. This CDR3 is 17 amino acids long. CDR1 and CDR2 (germline): SGHDT, YYEEEE. The CDR3 loop reads CASSAGTGAFGANVLTF. CDR3 DNA sequence: TGTGCCAGCAGCGCCGGGACAGGGGCTTTTGGGGCCAACGTCCTGACTTTC.

This chain links TRBV6-6 with TRBJ1-2; 7 nucleotides line up with TRBD1. The V and J ends lost 6 bases and 8 bases, in that order; junction bases with no gene match: 15. This CDR3 contains 15 residues. From germline, CDR1 is MNHNY and CDR2 SVGAGI (reference sequence). The DNA for the CDR3 is TGTGCCAGCAGCCTGGCTCCCCAGGGGGTTGAGGGCTACACCTTC. Translating it yields CASSLAPQGVEGYTF.

The V call is TRBV2, the J call TRBJ1-5; unclear D gene. Trimming cost V 7 bases and J 4 bases, with 11 bases left between them. Germline V CDR1 and CDR2: SNHLY, FYNNEI. This CDR3 is built from 13 residues. The CDR3 DNA reads as TGTGCCAGCACCAATGACATAAATCAGCCCCAGCATTTT. Encoded protein: CASTNDINQPQHF.

The V call is TRBV5-6, the J call TRBJ2-3; D remains unclear. CDR3 size: 14 residues. The germline V and J ends were trimmed by 4 bases and 4 bases, with 13 bases remaining between them. Looked up from germline, CDR1 is SGHDT and CDR2 is YYEEEE. The CDR3 DNA follows: TGTGCCAGCAGCCGTGGAGCGACGGCAGATACGCAGTATTTT. Amino acid sequence: CASSRGATADTQYF.

This chain uses TRBV11-2 with TRBJ2-7, with D possibly TRBD2 on 7 matching bases. CDR3 length: 16 amino acids. Germline CDR1 reads SGHAT; CDR2 reads FQNNGV. V was trimmed by 7 bases and J by 2 bases, leaving 21 bases between them. The CDR3 sequence is CASTVRGGGTPYEQYF. The CDR3 DNA sequence: TGTGCCAGCACCGTTAGAGGGGGGGGGACCCCCTACGAGCAGTACTTC. Using reference TRBV11-2 and TRBJ2-7 for the parts outside the CDR3, the full variable domain is EAGVAQSPRYKIIEKRQSVAFWCNPISGHATLYWYQQILGQGPKLLIQFQNNGVVDDSQLPKDRFSAERLKGVDSTLKIQPAKLEDSAVYLCASTVRGGGTPYEQYFGPGTRLTVT.

The chain is built from TRBV5-6 and TRBJ2-7; TRBD2 might be the D (7 bases). The V end lost 0 bases, the J end lost 5 bases, and 12 bases lay between the germline ends. This CDR3 is 14 amino acids long. Germline lookup yields CDR1 SGHDT and CDR2 YYEEEE. Here the CDR3 reads CASSLAAGADEQYF. Written as DNA, the CDR3 is TGTGCCAGCAGCTTGGCCGCGGGGGCGGACGAGCAGTACTTC.

The chain couples TRBV7-2 to TRBJ2-3; 11 bases map to TRBD2. The junction had 10 bases not matched to a gene; V was cut back by 0 bases and J by 2 bases. The germline V gene has CDR1 SGHTA and CDR2 FQGNSA. The CDR3 loop spans 19 amino acids. The CDR3 is CASSLALSASGGFTDTQYF. DNA of the CDR3: TGTGCCAGCAGCTTAGCGCTTTCGGCTAGCGGGGGGTTCACAGATACGCAGTATTTT. Full variable domain (outside the CDR3, taken from reference TRBV7-2 and TRBJ2-3): GAGVSQSPSNKVTEKGKDVELRCDPISGHTALYWYRQSLGQGLEFLIYFQGNSAPDKSGLPSDRFSAERTGGSVSTLTIQRTQQEDSAVYLCASSLALSASGGFTDTQYFGPGTRLTVL.

The V gene is TRBV29-1, the J gene TRBJ2-3, with 11 nucleotides matching TRBD2. Germline lookup yields CDR1 SQVTM and CDR2 ANQGSEA. The V segment lost 6 bases and the J segment 4 bases; nucleotides outside the gene matches: 6. This CDR3 is 14 amino acids long. This CDR3 reads CSVFSGGVADTQYF. The CDR3 DNA reads TGCAGCGTATTTAGCGGGGGGGTTGCAGATACGCAGTATTTT.

The CDR3 sequence: CASSPWGVGEQYF. The CDR3 bases are TGTGCCAGCAGCCCATGGGGGGTGGGGGAGCAGTACTTC. J is TRBJ2-7 and V is TRBV7-2; D is perhaps TRBD2 (6 bases). Per germline, CDR1 SGHTA and CDR2 FQGNSA. The CDR3 has 13 amino acids. V lost 5 bases to trimming and J lost 7 bases, with 15 bases between them.

The genes are TRBV19 and TRBJ1-2, with D unclear. This CDR3 has 13 amino acids. Trimming removed 7 bases from V and 2 bases from J, with 11 bases in between. CDR1 and CDR2 (germline): LNHDA, SQIVND (reference sequence). In DNA, the CDR3 is TGTGCCAGTAATAACTACGGGAACTATGGCTACACCTTC. It is translated as CASNNYGNYGYTF. Complete variable domain (other parts from reference TRBV19 and TRBJ1-2): DGGITQSPKYLFRKEGQNVTLSCEQNLNHDAMYWYRQDPGQGLRLIYYSQIVNDFQKGDIAEGYSVSREKKESFPLTVTSAQKNPTAFYLCASNNYGNYGYTFGSGTRLTVV.